The sequence of this T cell receptor (beta chain) was determined in a study of T cell repertoires in cytomegalovirus infection. Study-wide background: TCR beta signatures that were public indicated CMV infection and matching HLA type. Study observations and caveats: Based on cumulative public TCR beta family frequency, carriers of CMV plus the relevant HLA were identified. Dominant in the ex vivo response were TCR beta clonotypes restricted by HLA-C and specific for CMV.

One entry per CDR3 protein, called by TCRdb with MiXCR from the reads. The sample holds over 100,000 distinct CDR3 sequences; around 10% are singletons and the top ten take approximately 33%. V dropped 4 bases and J dropped 5 bases, with 11 bases sitting between them. Germline V lookup: CDR1 SEHNR, CDR2 FQNEAQ (reference sequence). The CDR3 is made up of 13 amino acids. This clonotype showed up just a few times. Its specificity is unknown. The genes are TRBV7-9 and TRBJ1-1; D not resolved. This sequence was found in a human donor in good health (CMV status not recorded). Some clones in this sample may be carry-over from other donors' samples. The source material was PBMCs, sequenced either directly or after in vitro stimulation (not recorded which). CDR3 region: CASSSVGRTEAFF. Written as DNA, the CDR3 is TGTGCCAGCAGCTCGGTTGGGAGAACTGAAGCTTTCTTT. Combining the CDR3 with reference TRBV7-9 and TRBJ1-1 gives the whole variable domain DTGVSQNPRHKITKRGQNVTFRCDPISEHNRLYWYRQTLGQGPEFLTYFQNEAQLEKSRLLSDRFSAERPKGSFSTLEIQRTEQGDSAMYLCASSSVGRTEAFFGQGTRLTVV.